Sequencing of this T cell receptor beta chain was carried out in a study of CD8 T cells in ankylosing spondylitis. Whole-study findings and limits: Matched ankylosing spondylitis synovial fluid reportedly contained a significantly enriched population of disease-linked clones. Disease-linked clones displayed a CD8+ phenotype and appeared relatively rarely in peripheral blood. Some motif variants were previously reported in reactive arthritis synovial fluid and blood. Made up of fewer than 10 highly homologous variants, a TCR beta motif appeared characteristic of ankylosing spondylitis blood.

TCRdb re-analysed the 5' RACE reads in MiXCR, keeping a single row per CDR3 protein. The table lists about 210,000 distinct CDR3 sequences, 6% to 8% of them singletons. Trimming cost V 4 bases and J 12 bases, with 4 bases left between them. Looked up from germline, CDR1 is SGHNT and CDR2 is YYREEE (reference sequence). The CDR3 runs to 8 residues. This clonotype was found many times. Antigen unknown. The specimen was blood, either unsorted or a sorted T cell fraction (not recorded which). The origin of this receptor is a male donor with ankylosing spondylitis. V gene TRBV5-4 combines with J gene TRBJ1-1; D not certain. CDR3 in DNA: TGTGCCAGCAGCGGTACTTTCTTT. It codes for CASSGTFF.